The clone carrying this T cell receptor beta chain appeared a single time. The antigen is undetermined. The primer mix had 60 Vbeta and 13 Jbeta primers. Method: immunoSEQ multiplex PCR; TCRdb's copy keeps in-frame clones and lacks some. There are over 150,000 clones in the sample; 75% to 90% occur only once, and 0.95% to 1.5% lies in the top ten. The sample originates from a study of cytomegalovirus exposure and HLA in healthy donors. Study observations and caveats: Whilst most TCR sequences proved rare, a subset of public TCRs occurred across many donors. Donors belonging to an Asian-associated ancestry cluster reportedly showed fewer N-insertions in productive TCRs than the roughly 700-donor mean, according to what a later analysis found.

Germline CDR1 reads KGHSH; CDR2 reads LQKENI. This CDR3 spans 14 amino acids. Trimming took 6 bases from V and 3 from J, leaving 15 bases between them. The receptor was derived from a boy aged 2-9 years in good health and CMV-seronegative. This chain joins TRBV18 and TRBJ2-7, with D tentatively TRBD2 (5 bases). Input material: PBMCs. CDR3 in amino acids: CASSSEDLGYEQYF. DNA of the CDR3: TGTGCCAGCTCGTCGGAGGATCTTGGCTACGAGCAGTACTTC.